This is a list of T cell receptor beta chains from one sample in a study of post-analysis software for immune sequencing data. TCRdb ran MiXCR on the PCR reads and lists one entry per CDR3 protein. The sample has fewer than 900,000 distinct CDR3 sequences, around 46% seen once; the top ten hold 4.9%. The sample consisted of blood. These receptors all stem from a girl aged 10 to 17 with multiple sclerosis. The CDR3 runs from the conserved cysteine through the conserved F or W. The order of the fields is clone size, V gene, J gene, D gene, CDR3 length, CDR3 DNA, CDR3 protein. D genes are given only for firm matches. Some rows mark clone size as missing; the rest say once, few, many or name a class of expanded clone.

once	TRBV2	TRBJ1-2	TRBD1	15	TGTGCCAGCAGCCCGGGCCCGACAGGGGACGGTGGCTACACCTTC	CASSPGPTGDGGYTF
.	TRBV3-1	TRBJ1-2	.	15	TGTGCCAGCAGCCCAGCTCAGGGACCGTCCTATGGCTACACCTTC	CASSPAQGPSYGYTF
few	TRBV9	TRBJ1-2	.	14	TGTGCCAGCAGCGCCCTAGGGTTTGGATATGGCTACACCTTC	CASSALGFGYGYTF
.	TRBV6-1	TRBJ1-2	.	15	TGTGCCAGCAGTGAACAGGGTATGCCCAACTATGGCTACACCTTC	CASSEQGMPNYGYTF
.	TRBV7-9	TRBJ2-4	.	14	TGTGCCAGCAGCGACGACAGTTCAAAAAACATTCAGTACTTC	CASSDDSSKNIQYF
.	TRBV5-1	TRBJ1-1	TRBD1	16	TGCGCCAGCAGCTTGGGGACAGGGGTTCTGAACACTGAAGCTTTCTTT	CASSLGTGVLNTEAFF
once	TRBV6-5	TRBJ1-2	TRBD1	15	TGTGCCAGCAGTTATAGGGGACAGGGGAGCTATGGCTACACCTTC	CASSYRGQGSYGYTF
.	TRBV7-2	TRBJ2-3	.	15	TGTGCCAGCAGCTTCCCTTCAGTGGGAGCAGATACGCAGTATTTT	CASSFPSVGADTQYF
.	TRBV7-6	TRBJ1-4	.	13	TGTGCCAGCAGCTCGGAATTGAATGAAAAACTGTTTTTT	CASSSELNEKLFF
few	TRBV4-3	TRBJ2-5	TRBD2	19	TGCGCCAGCAGCCAAGATATCAGGGTAGCGGGAGCGGGGCCAGAGACCCAGTACTTC	CASSQDIRVAGAGPETQYF
.	TRBV5-1	TRBJ2-1	.	16	TGCGCCAGCAGCTTGATAGTCGGGGGCGGTTACAATGAGCAGTTCTTC	CASSLIVGGGYNEQFF
.	TRBV7-8	TRBJ2-6	.	13	TGTGCCAGCAGCTTAGGGGTAGCCAACGTCCTGACTTTC	CASSLGVANVLTF
many	TRBV12-3/TRBV12-4	TRBJ2-7	.	13	TGTGCCAGCAGACCGGGCCTTTCCTACGAGCAGTACTTC	CASRPGLSYEQYF
.	TRBV24-1	TRBJ2-7	.	13	TGTGCCACCAGTGTTCCAGGAACCTACGAGCAGTACTTC	CATSVPGTYEQYF
.	TRBV5-1	TRBJ1-1	.	20	TGCGCCAGCAGCTCCGTCCCGGAAACGCCGAGGGGTTTTTTGAGGACTGAAGCTTTCTTT	CASSSVPETPRGFLRTEAFF
.	TRBV9	TRBJ2-3	TRBD2	14	TGTGCCAGCAGTACTAGCGGGAGCGGAGATACGCAGTATTTT	CASSTSGSGDTQYF
.	TRBV7-2	TRBJ2-3	TRBD2	19	TGTGCCAGCAGCTTACTTGGGACTAGCGGATGGACTAGCACAGATACGCAGTATTTT	CASSLLGTSGWTSTDTQYF
few	TRBV27	TRBJ1-2	.	15	TGTGCCAGCAGTTTAGGAAGGAACGGCTACTATGGCTACACCTTC	CASSLGRNGYYGYTF
.	TRBV7-9	TRBJ2-7	.	14	TGTGCCAGCAGCTGGGGCAGGGGGGTATGGGAGCAGTACTTC	CASSWGRGVWEQYF
.	TRBV7-9	TRBJ2-1	.	15	TGTGCCAGCAGCTTACTAGCGATCTCCTACAATGAGCAGTTCTTC	CASSLLAISYNEQFF
few	TRBV29-1	TRBJ2-5	.	11	TGCAGCGTTGCGCAGGGAGAGACCCAGTACTTC	CSVAQGETQYF
few	TRBV27	TRBJ2-3	TRBD1	14	TGTGCCAGCAGGGGACAGGGGAGAGCAGATACGCAGTATTTT	CASRGQGRADTQYF
.	TRBV15	TRBJ1-4	.	13	TGTGCCACCAGCAGTGAATTGGACGAAAAACTGTTTTTT	CATSSELDEKLFF
.	TRBV12-3/TRBV12-4	TRBJ2-7	TRBD2	15	TGTGCCAGCAGTTTTTGGACTAGCGGGAGTAGCGAGCAGTACTTC	CASSFWTSGSSEQYF
few	TRBV29-1	TRBJ1-5	TRBD1	17	TGCAGCGTTCCCGGGACAGGGGGCCGATATAGCAATCAGCCCCAGCATTTT	CSVPGTGGRYSNQPQHF
few	TRBV6-5	TRBJ2-3	.	15	TGTGCCAGCAGTTACCAGGGTGAGATGACAGATACGCAGTATTTT	CASSYQGEMTDTQYF
.	TRBV11-3	TRBJ2-1	.	12	TGTGCCAGCAGCTTCAATAGGGGTGAGCAGTTCTTC	CASSFNRGEQFF
.	TRBV12-3/TRBV12-4	TRBJ1-1	.	12	TGTGCCAGCAGTTTCCCAAACGCTGAAGCTTTCTTT	CASSFPNAEAFF
few	TRBV27	TRBJ1-4	TRBD1	18	TGTGCCAGCAGCGACAACCCCCCGGGACAGCAGAGTAATGAAAAACTGTTTTTT	CASSDNPPGQQSNEKLFF
.	TRBV9	TRBJ2-1	.	16	TGTGCCAGCAGCCCCGGGCGGTCAAGCTCCTACAATGAGCAGTTCTTC	CASSPGRSSSYNEQFF
.	TRBV6-2/TRBV6-3	TRBJ2-7	.	14	TGTGCCAGCAGCAGACTTAAAAATTCCTACGAGCAGTACTTC	CASSRLKNSYEQYF
.	TRBV10-3	TRBJ2-3	TRBD1	14	TGTGCCATCAGTGAAACGACAGGGGTGGATACGCAGTATTTT	CAISETTGVDTQYF
.	TRBV7-6	TRBJ1-6	.	18	TGTGCCAGCAGCTCCAGGATACTTACTAACTCCTATAATTCACCCCTCCACTTT	CASSSRILTNSYNSPLHF
.	TRBV3-1	TRBJ1-2	.	16	TGTGCCAGCAGCCAAGATAGGGACCCGGGGAACTATGGCTACACCTTC	CASSQDRDPGNYGYTF
.	TRBV29-1	TRBJ2-5	TRBD1	17	TGCAGCGTTGAAGAGGGACAGGGGGCTCGGGGATTGGAGACCCAGTACTTC	CSVEEGQGARGLETQYF
.	TRBV5-1	TRBJ1-6	TRBD1	16	TGCGCCAGCAGCCCAGTTCGGACAGGGGGCACCTCACCCCTCCACTTT	CASSPVRTGGTSPLHF
.	TRBV7-2	TRBJ2-3	.	12	TGTGCCAGCAGCATCGCATCAGATACGCAGTATTTT	CASSIASDTQYF
.	TRBV29-1	TRBJ1-2	.	13	TGCAGCGTTGAAGATGAGGAGGGGGGCGGCTACACCTTC	CSVEDEEGGGYTF
.	TRBV29-1	TRBJ1-2	TRBD1	13	TGCAGCGTTGGTGTAAACAGGGGAGTCGGCTACACCTTC	CSVGVNRGVGYTF
.	TRBV20-1	TRBJ1-2	TRBD1	14	TGCACTAATTCCCGGGACAGTAGATTCTATGGCTACACCTTC	CTNSRDSRFYGYTF
.	TRBV7-9	TRBJ1-5	.	17	TGTGCCAGCAGCTCTGACGACTCGGCAGACATCAATCAGCCCCAGCATTTT	CASSSDDSADINQPQHF
few	TRBV7-9	TRBJ1-2	.	15	TGTGCCAGCAGCCCCGCCGGGACACCTAGTCGAGGCTACACCTTC	CASSPAGTPSRGYTF
few	TRBV5-1	TRBJ2-7	TRBD1	14	TGCGCCAGCAGCCCAGGGGGACAGGGTATCGAGCAGTACTTC	CASSPGGQGIEQYF
.	TRBV28	TRBJ2-1	TRBD2	17	TGTGCCAGCAGTCCCATCACGCTAGCGGAGATCTACAATGAGCAGTTCTTC	CASSPITLAEIYNEQFF
.	TRBV12-3/TRBV12-4	TRBJ1-2	.	13	TGTGCCAGCAGTTTTGGGGACAACTATGGCTACACCTTC	CASSFGDNYGYTF
.	TRBV28	TRBJ1-2	TRBD1	14	TGTGCCAGCAGTGCCCCGGGACAGGGCTCGGGCTACACCTTC	CASSAPGQGSGYTF
.	TRBV29-1	TRBJ2-1	TRBD2	15	TGCAGCGTTAGACCGGGACTAGCGGTTTACGATGAGCAGTTCTTC	CSVRPGLAVYDEQFF
few	TRBV20-1	TRBJ2-3	TRBD2	14	TGCAGTGCTAGAATTAGCGGGAGGTCAGATACGCAGTATTTT	CSARISGRSDTQYF
few	TRBV29-1	TRBJ2-1	TRBD2	14	TGCAGCGTTGGTAGCGGGAACTCCTACAATGAGCAGTTCTTC	CSVGSGNSYNEQFF
.	TRBV5-1	TRBJ2-7	.	17	TGCGCCAGCAGCCTCTCCCTTCTTGTAGGGTCCGACTACGAGCAGTACTTC	CASSLSLLVGSDYEQYF
.	TRBV5-1	TRBJ2-3	.	15	TGCGCCAGCAGCTTGTTGGGTAGCGGAGCAGATACGCAGTATTTT	CASSLLGSGADTQYF
.	TRBV11-2	TRBJ2-7	TRBD2	18	TGTGCCAGCAGCTCCCTTAGGCGGACTAGCGGGACCTCCTACGAGCAGTACTTC	CASSSLRRTSGTSYEQYF
.	TRBV4-1	TRBJ2-7	.	13	TGCGCCAGCAGACTTACTACAAAGGGGGAGCAGTACTTC	CASRLTTKGEQYF
few	TRBV30	TRBJ1-5	TRBD1	15	TGTGCCTGGAGTCCCGGGACAGCGGGAGATCAGCCCCAGCATTTT	CAWSPGTAGDQPQHF